This T cell receptor (beta chain) was captured by sequencing in a study of beta chain features in type 1 diabetes. Whole-study findings and limits: Shorter templates might be favored by PCR, equally in patients and controls. Type 1 diabetes patients showed a moderate but significant shortening of TCRB CDR3s in all four CD4+ subsets. Lower insertion and higher deletion counts appeared at VDJ junctions in type 1 diabetes patients.

The isolated RNA, all of it, was reverse transcribed, so expressed TCRB transcripts were what got sequenced. The table came from immunoSEQ multiplex PCR; TCRdb's copy has only in-frame clones and leaves some out. The table records approximately 140,000 clones, around 9% of them present only once. Points on this clone: The antigen is undetermined.

One heparinised draw of blood, averaging about 116 mL, came from each donor. Via CD45RO/CCR7/CD25/CD127/CD95/CD27, cells of the CD4+ naive, central memory, regulatory and stem cell-like memory subsets were sorted. This TCR derives from a man in his thirties or forties with type 1 diabetes. Sequencing was performed on central memory CD4+ T cells from blood.

DNA for the CDR3: TGTGCCAGTGCGCTAAGGGAGGATCAGCCCCAGCATTTT. It specifies CASALREDQPQHF. The chain combines TRBV9 with TRBJ1-5; D gene ambiguous. Germline CDR1 and CDR2: SGDLS and YYNGEE. Trimming cost V 8 bases and J 5 bases, with 14 bases left between them. CDR3 size: 13 residues.